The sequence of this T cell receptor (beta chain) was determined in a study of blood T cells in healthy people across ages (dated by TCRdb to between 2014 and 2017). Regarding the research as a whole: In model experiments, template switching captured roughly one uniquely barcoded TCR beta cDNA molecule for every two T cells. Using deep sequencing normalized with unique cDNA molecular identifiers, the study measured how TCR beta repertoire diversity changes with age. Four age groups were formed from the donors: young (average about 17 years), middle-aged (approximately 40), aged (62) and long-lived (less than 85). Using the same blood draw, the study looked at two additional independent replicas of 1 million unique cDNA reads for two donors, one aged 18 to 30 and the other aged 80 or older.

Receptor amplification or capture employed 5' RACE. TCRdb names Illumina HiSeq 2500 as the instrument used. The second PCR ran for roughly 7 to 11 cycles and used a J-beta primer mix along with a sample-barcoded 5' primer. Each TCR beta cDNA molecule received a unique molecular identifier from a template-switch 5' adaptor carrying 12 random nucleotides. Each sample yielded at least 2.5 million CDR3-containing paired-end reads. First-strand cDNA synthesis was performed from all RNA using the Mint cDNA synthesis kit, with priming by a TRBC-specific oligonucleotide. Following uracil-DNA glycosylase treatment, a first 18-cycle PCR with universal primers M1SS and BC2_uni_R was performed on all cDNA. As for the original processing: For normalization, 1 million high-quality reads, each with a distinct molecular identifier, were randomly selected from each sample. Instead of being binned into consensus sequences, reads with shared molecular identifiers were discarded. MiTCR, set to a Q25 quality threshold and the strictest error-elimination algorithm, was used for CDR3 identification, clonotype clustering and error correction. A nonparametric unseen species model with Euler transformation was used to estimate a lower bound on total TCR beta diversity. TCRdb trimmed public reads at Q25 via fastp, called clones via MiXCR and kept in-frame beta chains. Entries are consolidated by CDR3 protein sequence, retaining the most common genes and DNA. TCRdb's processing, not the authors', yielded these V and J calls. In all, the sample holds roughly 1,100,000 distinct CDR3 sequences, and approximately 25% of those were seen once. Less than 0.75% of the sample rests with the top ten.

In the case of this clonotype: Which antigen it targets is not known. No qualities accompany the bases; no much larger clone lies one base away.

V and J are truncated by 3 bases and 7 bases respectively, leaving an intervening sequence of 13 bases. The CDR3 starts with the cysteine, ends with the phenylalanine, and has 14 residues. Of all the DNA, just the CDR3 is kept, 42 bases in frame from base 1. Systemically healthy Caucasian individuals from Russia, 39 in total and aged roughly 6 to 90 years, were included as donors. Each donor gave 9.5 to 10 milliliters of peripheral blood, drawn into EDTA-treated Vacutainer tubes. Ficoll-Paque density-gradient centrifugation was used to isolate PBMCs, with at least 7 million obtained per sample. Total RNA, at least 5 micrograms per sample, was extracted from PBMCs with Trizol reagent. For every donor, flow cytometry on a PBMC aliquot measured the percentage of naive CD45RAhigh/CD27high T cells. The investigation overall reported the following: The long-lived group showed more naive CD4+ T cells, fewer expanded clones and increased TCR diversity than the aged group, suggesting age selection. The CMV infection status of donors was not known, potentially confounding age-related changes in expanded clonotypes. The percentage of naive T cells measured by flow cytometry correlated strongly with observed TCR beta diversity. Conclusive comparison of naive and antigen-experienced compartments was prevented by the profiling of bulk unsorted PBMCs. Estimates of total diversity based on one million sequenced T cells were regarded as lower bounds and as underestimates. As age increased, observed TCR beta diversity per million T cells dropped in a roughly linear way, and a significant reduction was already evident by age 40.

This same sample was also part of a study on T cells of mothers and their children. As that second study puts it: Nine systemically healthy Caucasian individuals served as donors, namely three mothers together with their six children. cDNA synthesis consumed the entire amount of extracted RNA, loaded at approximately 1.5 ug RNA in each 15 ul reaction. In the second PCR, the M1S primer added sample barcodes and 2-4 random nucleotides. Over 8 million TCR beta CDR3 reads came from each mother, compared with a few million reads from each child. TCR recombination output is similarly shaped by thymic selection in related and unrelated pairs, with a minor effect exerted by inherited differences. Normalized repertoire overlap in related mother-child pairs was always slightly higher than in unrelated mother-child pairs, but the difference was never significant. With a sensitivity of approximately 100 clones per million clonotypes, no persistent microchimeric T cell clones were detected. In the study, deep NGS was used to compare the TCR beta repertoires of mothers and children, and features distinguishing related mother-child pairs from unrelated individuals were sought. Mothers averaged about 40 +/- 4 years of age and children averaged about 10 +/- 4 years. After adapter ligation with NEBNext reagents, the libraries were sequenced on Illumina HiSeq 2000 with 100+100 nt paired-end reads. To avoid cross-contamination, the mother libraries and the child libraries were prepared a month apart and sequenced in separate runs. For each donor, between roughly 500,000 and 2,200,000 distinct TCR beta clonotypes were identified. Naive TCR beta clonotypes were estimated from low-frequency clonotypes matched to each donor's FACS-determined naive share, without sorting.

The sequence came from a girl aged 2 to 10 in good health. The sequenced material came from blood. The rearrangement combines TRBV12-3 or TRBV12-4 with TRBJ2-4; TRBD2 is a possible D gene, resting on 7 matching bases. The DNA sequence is TGTGCCAGCAGTTTTGGCGGGGGCCATAACATTCAGTACTTC. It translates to CASSFGGGHNIQYF.